This TCR beta chain was sequenced for a study of OX40 agonist ivuxolimab in advanced cancers. Study background: Partial response was recorded in three patients: one hepatocellular carcinoma and two cutaneous melanoma cases. Broader study findings: CD4+ T cells averaged fewer expanded clones than CD8+ T cells.

Assay: immunoSEQ multiplex PCR; the TCRdb copy retains only in-frame clones and omits some. The sample has about 7,800 clones; about two thirds are singletons. A remark on this clone: Its antigen is currently unknown.

Autoimmune disease history or systemic immunosuppression meant exclusion. This receptor was identified in an adult with an advanced solid tumor such as melanoma, head and neck, liver or kidney cancer. This specimen was CD4+ or CD8+ T cells sorted from blood, taken in a trial of the OX40 agonist ivuxolimab.

The CDR3 sequence is CASNQGASTDTQYF. The CDR3 DNA follows: TGTGCCAGCAATCAGGGGGCTAGCACAGATACGCAGTATTTT. The rearrangement joins TRBV7-9 to TRBJ2-3; 8 positions agree with TRBD1. This CDR3 is built from 14 residues. Trimming at V came to 7 bases and at J to 0 bases, leaving 3 bases not matched to a gene. Germline V gene lookup returns CDR1 SEHNR and CDR2 FQNEAQ (reference sequence).